This is a list of T cell receptor beta chains from one sample in a study of CD4 and CD8 cells across lung adenocarcinoma regions. TCRdb reanalysed the PCR reads using MiXCR and keeps one entry per CDR3 protein. The sample has about 11,000 distinct CDR3 sequences, roughly three fifths seen once; the top ten hold 88%. The sequencing sample was made of CD8+ T cells from the margin of a lung tumor. Receptors originate from a male donor with lung adenocarcinoma. The CD4 and CD8 labels of this study may be unreliable. Both conserved end residues are part of each CDR3. A D gene is named only where the DNA matches it firmly. Clone size is stated in some rows and not others, as once, few, many or a class when expanded.

j_call,clone_size,v_call,d_call,cdr3_length,cdr3_aa,cdr3_nt
TRBJ2-2,NA,TRBV6-5,TRBD2,14,CASSYVGNTGGGGF,TGTGCCAGCAGTTACGTCGGGAACACCGGGGGGGGGGGGTTT
TRBJ2-5,NA,TRBV6-8,NA,15,CARGGGSRAKETQYF,TGTGCCAGGGGGGGCGGGAGCCGAGCCAAAGAGACCCAGTACTTC
TRBJ2-7,few,TRBV11-2,NA,15,CASSSYRGRGLEQYF,TGTGCCAGCAGCTCCTATCGGGGGAGGGGGCTCGAGCAGTACTTC
TRBJ2-1,medium-sized,TRBV6-1,NA,16,CASSEAGGAGSNEQFF,TGTGCCAGCAGTGAAGCAGGAGGGGCAGGGAGCAATGAGCAGTTCTTC
TRBJ2-1,NA,TRBV6-5,TRBD1,14,CASSSWTGNYEQFF,TGTGCCAGCAGTTCTTGGACAGGGAACTACGAGCAGTTCTTC
TRBJ2-2,NA,TRBV10-3,TRBD2,18,CAISERSIAGYNTGELFF,TGTGCCATCAGTGAAAGATCTATAGCGGGATATAACACCGGGGAGCTGTTTTTT
TRBJ2-3,many,TRBV11-3,TRBD2,17,CASSTRTSGSPRDTQYF,TGTGCCAGCAGCACCCGGACTAGCGGGAGCCCTCGAGATACGCAGTATTTT
TRBJ2-7,many,TRBV10-3,TRBD2,14,CAVGIAGGSYEQYF,TGTGCCGTCGGGATAGCGGGAGGCTCCTACGAGCAGTACTTC
TRBJ1-2,NA,TRBV15,NA,12,CATSRDTQAYTF,TGTGCCACCAGCAGAGATACCCAGGCCTACACCTTC
TRBJ2-2,many,TRBV6-5,TRBD1,12,CASSYSQGGLFF,TGTGCCAGCAGTTACTCACAGGGGGGGCTGTTTTTT
TRBJ2-5,NA,TRBV27,TRBD2,17,CASSSPSRAGEQETQYF,TGTGCCAGCAGCTCGCCTTCTCGGGCGGGGGAGCAAGAGACCCAGTACTTC
TRBJ2-1,few,TRBV29-1,TRBD2,16,CSVQGGGRVSYNEQFF,TGCAGCGTCCAAGGGGGCGGGAGGGTTTCCTACAATGAGCAGTTCTTC
TRBJ2-1,NA,TRBV7-3,NA,15,CASSSGTATYNEQFF,TGTGCCAGCAGCTCCGGGACCGCAACCTACAATGAGCAGTTCTTC
TRBJ2-2,many,TRBV6-4,NA,14,CASSAGANTGELFF,TGTGCCAGCAGTGCCGGGGCGAACACCGGGGAGCTGTTTTTT
TRBJ2-3,NA,TRBV6-5,TRBD1,15,CASSYEGAVAETQYF,TGTGCCAGCAGTTACGAGGGGGCAGTGGCAGAGACCCAGTATTTC
TRBJ2-3,few,TRBV10-3,TRBD2,17,CASSRRLAGGLADTQYF,TGTGCCAGCAGTCGTCGACTAGCGGGAGGGCTGGCAGATACGCAGTATTTT
TRBJ1-4,NA,TRBV27,NA,15,CASSLFGEANEKLFF,TGTGCCAGCAGTTTATTCGGCGAAGCTAATGAAAAACTGTTTTTT
TRBJ1-4,NA,TRBV6-1,TRBD1,14,CASRPGQPNEKLLF,TGTGCCAGCAGGCCGGGACAGCCTAATGAAAAACTGCTCTTT
TRBJ1-1,once,TRBV7-2,NA,14,CASSRGGRRTEAFF,TGTGCCAGCAGCCGAGGGGGACGCCGGACTGAAGCTTTCTTT
TRBJ2-1,many,TRBV28,TRBD2,16,CASTTGLVSSYNEQFF,TGTGCCAGCACAACTGGACTAGTCAGCTCCTACAATGAGCAGTTCTTC
TRBJ2-7,NA,TRBV6-1,TRBD1,13,CASSETGAYEQYF,TGTGCCAGCAGTGAGACAGGGGCCTACGAGCAGTACTTC
TRBJ2-3,NA,TRBV6-1,NA,15,CASSGRPVSTDAQYF,TGTGCCAGCAGCGGACGGCCTGTGAGCACCGATGCGCAGTATTTT
TRBJ2-7,NA,TRBV5-1,TRBD1,15,CASSLRQGGPYEQYF,TGCGCCAGCAGTCTTAGACAGGGGGGTCCCTACGAGCAGTACTTC
TRBJ2-5,NA,TRBV6-1,NA,11,CASTSSETQYF,TGTGCCAGCACCTCTTCGGAGACCCAGTACTTC
TRBJ2-1,few,TRBV7-6,TRBD2,15,CASSLGGSGSYEQFF,TGTGCCAGCAGCTTAGGGGGTAGCGGGAGTTACGAGCAGTTCTTC
TRBJ2-1,NA,TRBV10-1,NA,14,CASSENLLFGEQFF,TGCGCCAGCAGTGAGAATTTGCTCTTTGGTGAGCAGTTCTTC
TRBJ2-1,NA,TRBV27,NA,14,CASSSGTTSNEQFF,TGTGCCAGCAGTTCCGGGACAACCTCCAATGAGCAGTTCTTC
TRBJ2-7,NA,TRBV6-1,NA,15,CASSDGSLSPYEQYF,TGTGCCAGCAGTGATGGAAGCTTAAGTCCATACGAGCAGTACTTC
TRBJ1-4,NA,TRBV20-1,NA,13,CSARRQRDEKLFF,TGCAGTGCTAGGCGGCAGCGAGATGAAAAACTGTTTTTT
TRBJ2-7,NA,TRBV10-2,NA,13,CASSSSYPYEQYF,TGCGCCAGCAGTTCAAGCTACCCCTACGAGCAGTACTTC
TRBJ2-7,medium-sized,TRBV6-5,NA,13,CAALGSGAYEQYF,TGTGCCGCGCTGGGCTCGGGGGCCTACGAGCAGTACTTC
TRBJ2-1,NA,TRBV6-4,TRBD1,18,CASSDSQSGQGEMNEQFF,TGTGCCAGCAGTGACTCCCAGTCCGGACAGGGAGAGATGAATGAGCAGTTCTTC
TRBJ1-2,NA,TRBV10-1,NA,14,CASSPRSVGYGYTF,TGCGCCAGCAGTCCCAGGTCTGTCGGGTATGGCTACACCTTC
TRBJ2-4,many,TRBV6-1,NA,14,CASSEGGGWDIQYF,TGTGCCAGCAGTGAAGGAGGGGGGTGGGACATTCAGTACTTC
TRBJ2-1,NA,TRBV20-1,TRBD2,13,CSGRELPYNEQFF,TGCAGTGGGCGGGAGTTACCCTACAATGAGCAGTTCTTC
TRBJ2-7,NA,TRBV6-4,NA,14,CASSDSSRLSEQYF,TGTGCCAGCAGTGATTCGAGTCGCTTGAGCGAGCAGTACTTC
TRBJ2-2,NA,TRBV5-1,TRBD2,17,CASSAGSGRPGAGELFF,TGCGCCAGCAGCGCCGGGAGCGGGAGGCCCGGGGCCGGGGAGCTGTTTTTT
TRBJ2-4,NA,TRBV6-1,NA,16,CASRVAGTWARDTQYF,TGTGCCAGCCGCGTCGCGGGGACATGGGCCAGGGACACGCAGTACTTC
TRBJ2-1,few,TRBV23-1,NA,13,CASSQRGTDEQFF,TGCGCCAGCAGTCAACGAGGGACCGATGAGCAGTTCTTC
TRBJ2-1,NA,TRBV6-1,NA,16,CASSESTGSSYNEQFF,TGTGCCAGCAGTGAATCTACTGGTAGCTCCTACAATGAGCAGTTCTTC
TRBJ2-7,few,TRBV6-5,TRBD2,15,CASSYMGAGGHEQYF,TGTGCCAGCAGTTACATGGGGGCGGGGGGTCACGAGCAGTACTTC
TRBJ2-7,few,TRBV5-1,NA,14,CASSLAGGLGEQYF,TGCGCCAGCAGCTTGGCCGGGGGCTTGGGCGAGCAGTACTTC
TRBJ2-5,NA,TRBV4-1,NA,14,CASSQDPTNEEQYF,TGCGCCAGCAGCCAAGACCCCACGAATGAGGAGCAGTACTTC